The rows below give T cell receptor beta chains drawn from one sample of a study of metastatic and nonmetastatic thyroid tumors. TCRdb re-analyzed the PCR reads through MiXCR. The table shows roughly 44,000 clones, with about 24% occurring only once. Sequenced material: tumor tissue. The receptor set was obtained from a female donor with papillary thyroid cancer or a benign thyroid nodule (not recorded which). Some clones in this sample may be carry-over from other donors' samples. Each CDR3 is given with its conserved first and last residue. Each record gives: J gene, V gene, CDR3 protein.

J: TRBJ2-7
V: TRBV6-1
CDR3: CASSPQYLRLQDTQYF

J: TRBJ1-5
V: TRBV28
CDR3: CASRLVSGTGNQPQHF

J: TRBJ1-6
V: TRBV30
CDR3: CAWSRGVSSYNSPLHF

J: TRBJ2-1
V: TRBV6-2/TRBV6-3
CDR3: CASSYLAGSYNEQFF

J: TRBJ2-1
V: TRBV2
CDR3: CASSEGSLLAGDGSYNEQFF

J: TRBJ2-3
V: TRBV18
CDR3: CASSPGGTDTQYF

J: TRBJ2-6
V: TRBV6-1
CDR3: CASSEARGSGANVLTF

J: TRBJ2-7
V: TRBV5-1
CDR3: CASSLFPDPTYEQYF

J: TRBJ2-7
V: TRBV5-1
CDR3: CASSISGTSGHYSYEQYF

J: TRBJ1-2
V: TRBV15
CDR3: CATSRLQLLFPLHGYTF

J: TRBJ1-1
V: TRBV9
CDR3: CASSVGTVMNTEAFF

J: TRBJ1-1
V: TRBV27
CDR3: CASSFRVGTEAFF

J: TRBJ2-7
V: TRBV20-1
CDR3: CSAPPGLAGHKRYEQYF

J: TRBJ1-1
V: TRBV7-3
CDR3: CASSGRGSTEAFF

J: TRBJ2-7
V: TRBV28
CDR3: CASRETGTNSYEQYF

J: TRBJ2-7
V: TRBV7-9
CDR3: CASSLPGDGTGKQYF

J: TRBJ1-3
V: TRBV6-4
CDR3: CASSEWGTGNTIYF

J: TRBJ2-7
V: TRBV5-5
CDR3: CASIIGLGWHEQYF

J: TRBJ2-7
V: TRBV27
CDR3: CASMPQNPGLGYEQYF

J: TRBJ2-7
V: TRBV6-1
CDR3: CASRRGPYEQYF

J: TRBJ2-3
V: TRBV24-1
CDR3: CATSLASTDTQYF

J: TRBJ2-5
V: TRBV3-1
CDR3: CASSPRLAGGTKTQYF

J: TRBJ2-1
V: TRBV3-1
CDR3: CASSQGRANEQFF

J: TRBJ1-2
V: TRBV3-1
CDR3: CASSLHGNPGGYTF

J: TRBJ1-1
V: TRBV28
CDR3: CASSPLGAEAFF

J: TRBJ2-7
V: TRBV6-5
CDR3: CASSYTSTIYEQYF